Shown below are 6 T cell receptor beta chains from a single sample sequenced in a study of blood T cells in healthy people across ages. The authors ran a second PCR of roughly 6 to 12 cycles using a sample-barcoded 5' primer and a J-beta primer mix. TCRdb re-called the 5' RACE reads with MiXCR, one entry per CDR3 protein. The sample includes approximately 790,000 distinct CDR3 sequences, around 68% of them seen just once. Sequences were obtained from blood. The receptors originated from a young man in good health.

The chain carries TRBV20-1 and TRBJ2-5; D is possibly TRBD1 (7 bases). CDR1 is DFQATT, CDR2 SNEGSKA, per germline (reference sequence). The CDR3 covers 14 residues. Trimming removed 1 base from V and 5 bases from J, with 14 bases in between. The CDR3 DNA is TGCAGTGCTAGAGTAGGGGGCGCGGGGGAGACCCAGTACTTC. Its protein product is CSARVGGAGETQYF.

In this sample, this clonotype turned up many times. CDR3 sequence reads: CASRFGGGEQFF. The CDR3 nucleotides are TGTGCCAGCAGGTTCGGGGGCGGTGAGCAGTTCTTC. The V gene is TRBV11-1, the J gene TRBJ2-1; D possibly matches TRBD1 or TRBD2 (6 bases each). Germline CDR1 reads SGHAT; CDR2 reads FQDESV (reference sequence). The CDR3 has 12 amino acids. V was pared by 6 bases and J by 9 bases, with 12 bases between.

The rearrangement joins TRBV4-2 to TRBJ1-1; 8 bases fit TRBD1. The junction had 20 bases not matched to a gene; V was cut back by 3 bases and J by 5 bases. This CDR3 comprises 19 residues. Per the germline V gene, CDR1 is LGHNA and CDR2 is YNFKEQ. CDR3 sequence: CASSHNKGAGGAFYTEAFF. The CDR3 DNA reads as TGTGCCAGCAGCCATAACAAAGGGGCAGGGGGCGCGTTTTATACTGAAGCTTTCTTT.

V is TRBV20-1 and J is TRBJ2-7; D unresolved. V was shortened by 5 bases and J by 0 bases, with 8 bases between the two germline ends. The CDR3 runs 12 residues. Germline lookup yields CDR1 DFQATT and CDR2 SNEGSKA (reference sequence). The CDR3 nucleotides read TGCAGTGCTCCCGTACACTCCTACGAGCAGTACTTC. Translated: CSAPVHSYEQYF.

This chain joins TRBV20-1 and TRBJ1-2, with D uncertain. The CDR3 consists of 14 residues. Germline CDR1 reads DFQATT; CDR2 reads SNEGSKA (reference sequence). V shed 5 bases and J shed 6 bases, with 19 bases lying between them. CDR3 in amino acids: CSAASPPSENGYTF. The CDR3 DNA reads as TGCAGTGCTGCCTCCCCGCCAAGCGAAAATGGCTACACCTTC.

The sample holds one count of this clonotype. This chain uses TRBV7-9 with TRBJ2-7, with TRBD1 matching 7 bases. CDR3 length equals 15 residues. Trimming took 4 bases from V and 2 from J; bases not matched to a gene: 8. Germline CDR1 reads SEHNR; CDR2 reads FQNEAQ (reference sequence). The CDR3 spells CASSSTGMRTYEQYF. The CDR3 bases are TGTGCCAGCAGCTCGACAGGGATGAGGACCTACGAGCAGTACTTC.